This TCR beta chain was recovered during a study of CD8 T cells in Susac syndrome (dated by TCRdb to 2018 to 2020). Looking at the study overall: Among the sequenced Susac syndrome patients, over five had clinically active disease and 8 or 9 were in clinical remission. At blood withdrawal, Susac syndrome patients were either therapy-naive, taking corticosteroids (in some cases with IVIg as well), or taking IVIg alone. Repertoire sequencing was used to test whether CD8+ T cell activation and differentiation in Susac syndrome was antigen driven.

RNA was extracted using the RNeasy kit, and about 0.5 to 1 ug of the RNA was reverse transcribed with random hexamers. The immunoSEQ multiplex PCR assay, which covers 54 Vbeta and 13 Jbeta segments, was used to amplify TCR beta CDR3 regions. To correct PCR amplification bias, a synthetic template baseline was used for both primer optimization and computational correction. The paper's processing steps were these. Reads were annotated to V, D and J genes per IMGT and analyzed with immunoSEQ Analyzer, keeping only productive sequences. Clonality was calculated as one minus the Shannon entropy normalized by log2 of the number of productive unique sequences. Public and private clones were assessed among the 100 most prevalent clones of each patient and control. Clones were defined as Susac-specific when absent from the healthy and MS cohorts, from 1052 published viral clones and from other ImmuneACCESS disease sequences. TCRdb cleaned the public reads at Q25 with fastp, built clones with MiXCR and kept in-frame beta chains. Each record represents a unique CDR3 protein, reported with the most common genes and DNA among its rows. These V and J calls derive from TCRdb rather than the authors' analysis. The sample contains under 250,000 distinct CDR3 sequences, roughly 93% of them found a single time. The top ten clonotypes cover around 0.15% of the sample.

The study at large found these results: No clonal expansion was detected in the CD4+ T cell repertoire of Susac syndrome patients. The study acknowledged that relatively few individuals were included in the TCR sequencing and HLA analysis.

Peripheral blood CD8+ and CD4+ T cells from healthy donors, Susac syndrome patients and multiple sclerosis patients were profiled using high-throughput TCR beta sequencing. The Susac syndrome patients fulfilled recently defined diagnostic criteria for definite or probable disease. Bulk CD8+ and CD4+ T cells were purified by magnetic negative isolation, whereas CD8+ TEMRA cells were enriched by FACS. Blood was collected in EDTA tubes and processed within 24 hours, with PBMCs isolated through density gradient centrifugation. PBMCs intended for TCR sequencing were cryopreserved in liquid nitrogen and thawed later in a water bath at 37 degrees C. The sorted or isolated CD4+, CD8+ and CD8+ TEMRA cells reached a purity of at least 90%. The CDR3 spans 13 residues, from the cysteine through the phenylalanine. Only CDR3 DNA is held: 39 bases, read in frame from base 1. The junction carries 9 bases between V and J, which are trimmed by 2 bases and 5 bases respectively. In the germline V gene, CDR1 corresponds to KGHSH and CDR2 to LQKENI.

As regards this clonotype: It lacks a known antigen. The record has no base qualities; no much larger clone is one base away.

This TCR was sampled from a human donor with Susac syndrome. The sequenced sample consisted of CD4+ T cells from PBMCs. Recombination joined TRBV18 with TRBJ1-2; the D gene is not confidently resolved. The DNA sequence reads TGTGCCAGCTCACCAGGAGGGATATATGGCTACACCTTC. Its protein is CASSPGGIYGYTF.